The 9 T cell receptor beta chains below come from one sample, sequenced in a study of control samples from healthy donors and cancer patients. Generated by immunoSEQ multiplex PCR, the TCRdb table keeps only in-frame clones and is missing some. The sample includes some 100,000 clones, about 90% of them seen just once. Sequenced sample: blood. These receptors were obtained from a woman between 45 and 65 years old in good health.

The chain has TRBV5-1 and TRBJ1-2; the D gene is possibly TRBD1 (5 bases). Trimming stripped 0 bases from V and 0 bases from J, with 15 bases between. The CDR3 consists of 17 residues. Looked up from germline, CDR1 is SGHRS and CDR2 is YFSETQ. This chain's CDR3 is CASSLGAGTEANYGYTF. In nucleotides, the CDR3 is TGCGCCAGCAGCTTGGGGGCCGGGACGGAAGCTAACTATGGCTACACCTTC.

The CDR3 DNA reads TGTGCCAGCAGCCAACGGAAGGGATCAATGACACCCCTCCACTTT. Amino acid sequence: CASSQRKGSMTPLHF. The rearrangement joins TRBV3-1 (or the pseudogene TRBV3-2) to TRBJ1-6; D remains unclear. The germline V and J ends were trimmed by 2 bases and 11 bases, with 16 bases remaining between them. Looked up from germline, CDR1 is LGHDT and CDR2 is YNNKEL (reference sequence). The CDR3 contains 15 residues.

This chain links TRBV4-1 with TRBJ2-5; unclear D gene. The CDR3 sequence is 15 residues long. The germline V gene has CDR1 MGHRA and CDR2 YSYEKL. V was shortened by 1 base and J by 1 base, with 10 bases between the two germline ends. The CDR3 DNA reads as TGCGCCAGCAGCCAAGGAGGTTGGGGCCAAGAGACCCAGTACTTC. Its translation: CASSQGGWGQETQYF.

A few counts support this clone. This CDR3 reads CASGDRSVTRTDTQYF. The CDR3 DNA follows: TGTGCCAGCGGGGACCGTAGCGTCACCCGCACAGATACGCAGTATTTT. This rearrangement joins TRBV28 to TRBJ2-3; D possibly matches TRBD1 or TRBD2 (5 bases each). The CDR3 totals 16 residues. CDR1 is MDHEN, CDR2 SYDVKM, per germline. The V and J ends lost 8 bases and 1 base respectively, with 19 bases between them.

The chain uses TRBV2 and TRBJ1-5, with 9 bases that match TRBD1. The CDR3 length is 13 residues. V lost 8 bases, J lost 6 bases, and 5 bases stayed unmatched. The germline gives CDR1 SNHLY, CDR2 FYNNEI. For the CDR3, the DNA is TGTGCCAGCGACAGGGGGGTAGGTCAGCCCCAGCATTTT. Amino acids: CASDRGVGQPQHF.

The chain recombines TRBV7-9 with TRBJ1-4, with D unresolved. Germline V CDR1 and CDR2: SEHNR, FQNEAQ (reference sequence). Trimming stripped 7 bases from V and 4 bases from J, with 10 bases between. This CDR3 spans 13 amino acids. The CDR3 loop reads CASTKALNEKLFF. The CDR3 DNA reads TGTGCCAGCACAAAAGCCCTTAATGAAAAACTGTTTTTT.

J is TRBJ1-5 and V is TRBV19; D may be TRBD1 (5 bases). Trimming stripped 3 bases from V and 6 bases from J, with 12 bases between. CDR1 and CDR2 (germline): LNHDA, SQIVND (reference sequence). There are 14 residues in the CDR3. The CDR3 nucleotides read TGTGCCAGTAGTATTTCGAGGGGATCTCAGCCCCAGCATTTT. This gives the protein CASSISRGSQPQHF.

The rearrangement links TRBV5-1 to TRBJ2-1; D is undetermined. This CDR3 spans 15 amino acids. Germline V CDR1 and CDR2: SGHRS, YFSETQ. Trimming left V 0 bases short and J 0 bases short, with 7 bases between. CDR3 protein: CASSLARSSYNEQFF. Here the CDR3 DNA reads TGCGCCAGCAGCTTGGCCCGGAGCTCCTACAATGAGCAGTTCTTC.

V is TRBV12-5 and J is TRBJ2-7; 8 nucleotides line up with TRBD2. The germline V gene has CDR1 LGHNT and CDR2 FRNRAP. The CDR3 loop spans 14 amino acids. Trimming at V came to 6 bases and at J to 6 bases, leaving 10 bases not matched to a gene. CDR3 sequence: CASGLGLAYCEQYV. The DNA for the CDR3 is TGTGCTAGTGGCCTTGGACTAGCCTATTGCGAGCAGTACGTC.